This entry concerns a single T cell receptor (beta chain). Its antigen is currently unknown. The record originates from a study of shared clonotypes between healthy human individuals. Across the study: The people who gave samples were two women and a few men aged 18 to 49.

TCRdb's copy holds only in-frame clones and misses some; the assay was immunoSEQ multiplex PCR. The sample includes about 2.3 million clones, approximately 93% of them seen just once. Whole-study results and caveats: For naive CD4 cells, roughly 5% of clonotypes were shared across a handful of donors. Limitation of the genetic and exposure-history diversity represented came from the few donors.

Donors had no recently reported acute infections or vaccinations and were HIV-negative. Germline V gene sequence: CDR1 MDHEN, CDR2 SYDVKM. The CDR3 runs 15 residues. After removal of 6 bases from V and 4 bases from J, the junction contained 9 bases not matched to a gene. This sequence joins TRBV28 and TRBJ1-1, with 9 bases lining up with TRBD1. This receptor was identified in a man aged 18 to 29 in good health. Some clones in this sample may be carry-over from other donors' samples. Sequenced material: naive CD4+ T cells from PBMCs. Sample subset: CD45RA+ positively selected. The CDR3 sequence is CASSLPPTGGTEAFF. The CDR3 region has the DNA TGTGCCAGCAGCCTTCCCCCGACAGGGGGCACTGAAGCTTTCTTT.